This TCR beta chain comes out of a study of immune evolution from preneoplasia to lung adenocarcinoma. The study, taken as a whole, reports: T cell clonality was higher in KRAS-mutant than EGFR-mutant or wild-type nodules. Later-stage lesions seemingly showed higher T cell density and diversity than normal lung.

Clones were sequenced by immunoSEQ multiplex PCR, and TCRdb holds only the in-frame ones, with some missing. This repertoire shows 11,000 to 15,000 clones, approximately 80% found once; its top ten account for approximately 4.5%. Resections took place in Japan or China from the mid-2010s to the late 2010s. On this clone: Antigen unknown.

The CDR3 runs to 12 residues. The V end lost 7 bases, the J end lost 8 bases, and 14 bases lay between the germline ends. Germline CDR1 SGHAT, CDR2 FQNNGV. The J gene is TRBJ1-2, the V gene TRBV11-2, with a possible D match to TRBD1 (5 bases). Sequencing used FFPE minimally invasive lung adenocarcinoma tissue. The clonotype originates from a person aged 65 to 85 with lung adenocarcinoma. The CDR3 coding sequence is TGTGCCAGCACACAGACCCGGGACGGCTACACCTTC. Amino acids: CASTQTRDGYTF.